The present T cell receptor beta chain was sequenced within a study of T cells in women clearing cervical HPV infection. Study details: Women with histologically confirmed HPV16-related CIN3 or worse, 2 with invasive cancer, served as cases. Case blood was drawn a median 149 days after lesion detection. Findings and caveats of the study: Repertoire richness, not evenness, was significantly elevated in CIN3+ cases versus controls. Controls had more TRBV6-7 (0.16%) than cases (approximately 0.11%).

Data came from immunoSEQ multiplex PCR; TCRdb stores just in-frame clones and leaves some out. This repertoire includes 40,000 or so clones. Between the trimmed V and J ends, which lost 2 bases and 0 bases, there was a span of 9 bases. Germline V gene sequence: CDR1 SGHRS, CDR2 YFSETQ. The CDR3 has 14 amino acids. Remarks on this clone: What it binds is not known. The read finishes 3 residues shy of the CDR3 end, and the germline J gene is used to complete it.

Material for sequencing was blood buffy coat. This sequence joins TRBV5-1 and TRBJ2-7; D gene unclear. The origin of this receptor is a woman between 18 and 75 years old with a cervical HPV16 infection that either progressed to CIN3+ or cleared (not recorded which). This CDR3 reads CASSLTYSSYEQYF. CDR3 DNA (partial): TGCGCCAGCAGCTTAACATACAGCTCCTACGAG.